This note documents a single T cell receptor beta chain sequence. The whole isolated RNA underwent reverse transcription, so sequencing captured expressed TCRB transcripts. Measured with immunoSEQ multiplex PCR; TCRdb has only the in-frame clones, and not every one. The sample records a few hundred thousand clones, over 9.5% being singletons. V lost 3 bases and J lost 4, with 9 bases in between. The germline gives CDR1 SGHVS, CDR2 FQNEAQ. The CDR3 has 13 residues. The record originates from a study of beta chain features in type 1 diabetes. The receptor was isolated from a young man in good health. Specimen: naive CD4+ T cells from blood. The V and J genes are TRBV7-8 and TRBJ1-1; D is ambiguous. CDR3 coding DNA: TGTGCCAGCAGCTTTGCGGAAAGCACTGAAGCTTTCTTT. Amino acids: CASSFAESTEAFF. Full variable domain (remainder filled in from reference TRBV7-8 and TRBJ1-1): GAGVSQSPRYKVAKRGQDVALRCDPISGHVSLFWYQQALGQGPEFLTYFQNEAQLDKSGLPSDRFFAERPEGSVSTLKIQRTQQEDSAVYLCASSFAESTEAFFGQGTRLTVV.